This TCR beta chain came from a study of blood T cell repertoires in COVID-19 (dated by TCRdb to about 2020). Some background on the complete study: Samples covering the acute and convalescent phases of COVID-19 were provided by collaborators in the United States, Italy and Spain. The prospective study material was composed of cDNA or gDNA derived from T cells, B-cell-depleted T cells, or PBMCs. Deeply sampled blood TCRbeta repertoires from subjects exposed to, actively infected with, or recovered from COVID-19 were included in the dataset. The repertoires were made available in a free public database intended to serve as a resource for research on the immune response to SARS-CoV-2. The samples were drawn from two sources: the first 160 participants of the ongoing ImmuneRACE study, and 1,000 to 1,500 subjects contributed by 6 global collaborators. Nearly every sample came with metadata listing a de-identified subject ID, COVID-19 status, age in years and sex. Where available, HLA class I and class II types were obtained from metadata supplied by the sample provider rather than from assay-based typing. Paper-wide results and their limitations: How much clinical and demographic metadata was included differed by source and by participant, and the metadata was provided uncurated.

Collaborating institutions collected whole blood in K2EDTA tubes following their own protocols. For TCRbeta analysis, collaborators shipped samples as frozen whole blood, isolated PBMCs, or DNA extracted from either of those sample types. To note about this clone: Its antigen target is currently unknown. One base away there is no much larger clone; base qualities are not given.

V is pruned by 1 base and J by 1 base, leaving 2 bases of the junction without a gene match. From the cysteine through the phenylalanine, the CDR3 covers 15 amino acids. Left in the record is the CDR3 DNA by itself, 45 bases read in frame from the first base. The CDR1 and CDR2 encoded by the germline V gene (reference sequence) are LGHDT and YNNKEL. The immunoSEQ Assay, a bias-controlled multiplex PCR, was used to amplify TCRbeta CDR3 regions from genomic DNA. In the source study's methods: Nucleated cell counts per sample were estimated from amplification of reference gene primers within the assay. To quantify the absolute abundance of each unique TCRbeta CDR3 rearrangement, sequence reads were collapsed and filtered. Productive Simpson clonality was computed per sample as the square root of Simpson's diversity index over productive rearrangements. In its TCRdb copy, this immuneACCESS table keeps in-frame sequences only and misses some clones. Where compared with another copy, unresolved V genes explain less than half of these, and the others have no known cause. That table is the source of V, J and clone size, and D and trimming were worked out from the DNA. This sample lists roughly 120,000 clones; 70% to 90% were detected once. Around 4.8% of the sample is held by the ten biggest clonotypes.

This receptor was obtained from a human donor in a cohort sampled during active COVID-19. Sequenced: peripheral blood. In this chain, TRBV3-1 (or the pseudogene TRBV3-2) is recombined with TRBJ1-1, with 8 bases aligning to TRBD1. Read as DNA, the sequence is TGTGCCAGCAGCCAAGGGGACAGGAAGAACACTGAAGCTTTCTTT. Its translation reads: CASSQGDRKNTEAFF.